This is a list of T cell receptor beta chains from one sample in a study of response to subunit inactivated influenza vaccine. TCRdb reprocessed the RT-PCR reads via MiXCR and lists one record per CDR3 protein. The sample shows about 500,000 distinct CDR3 sequences, roughly 13% of them seen only once. The sequences come from PBMCs from blood, collected about 6 weeks after vaccination. These receptors all come from a man over 45 who received an inactivated influenza vaccine. The CDR3 runs from the conserved cysteine through the conserved F or W. The order of the fields is V gene, J gene, CDR3 length, CDR3 protein.

TRBV5-1	TRBJ2-7	17	CASSHQGLAGGPGEQYF
TRBV12-3/TRBV12-4	TRBJ1-2	14	CASSFGGADYGYTF
TRBV7-2	TRBJ1-6	12	CASSLTGSPLHF
TRBV18	TRBJ2-1	15	CASSPTGGYYNEQFF
TRBV5-1	TRBJ2-2	16	CASSLPSGRRTGELFF
TRBV6-1	TRBJ2-3	15	CASSRSGVRSDTQYF
TRBV3-1	TRBJ2-7	14	CASSQGAGGYEQYF
TRBV11-1	TRBJ2-1	14	CASSLRVQGGEQFF
TRBV30	TRBJ2-1	14	CAWTPGQSYNEQFF
TRBV11-1	TRBJ2-2	19	CASSPFRWLATTNTGELFF
TRBV28	TRBJ1-1	13	CAISRGQDTEAFF
TRBV20-1	TRBJ1-2	13	CSAPDRVGYGYTF
TRBV7-9	TRBJ2-5	14	CASSWPAGPETQYF
TRBV28	TRBJ2-1	16	CASRPARQGALNEQFF
TRBV6-2/TRBV6-3	TRBJ1-1	13	CASNQGKNTEAFF
TRBV6-1	TRBJ1-1	15	CASSVTGTGRTEAFF
TRBV11-2	TRBJ2-7	15	CASSKASTIIYEQYF
TRBV27	TRBJ2-5	15	CASMGPGPGKETQYF
TRBV12-3/TRBV12-4	TRBJ1-2	16	CASGRVTGKTNYGYTF
TRBV20-1	TRBJ1-1	13	CSARPTANTEAFF
TRBV5-1	TRBJ2-2	16	CASSSGDRVTTGELFF
TRBV3-1	TRBJ1-1	14	CASSRETGRTEAFF
TRBV12-3/TRBV12-4	TRBJ2-5	14	CASSFSNRQETQYF
TRBV7-8	TRBJ1-6	12	CASSSGTFPLHF
TRBV7-9	TRBJ2-1	17	CASSLESGHLTYNEQFF
TRBV6-1	TRBJ1-2	12	CASSEGSGGYTF
TRBV7-9	TRBJ2-7	14	CASRNSGGPYEQYF
TRBV7-9	TRBJ2-7	15	CASSTRRYLAYEQYF
TRBV28	TRBJ1-1	16	CASSLGGFEMNTEAFF
TRBV7-9	TRBJ2-2	15	CASSLGLANTGELLF
TRBV12-3/TRBV12-4	TRBJ1-5	15	CASSLDGFQFEPQHF
TRBV2	TRBJ1-2	14	CASSEAGRGYGYTF
TRBV27	TRBJ2-6	17	CASSLSVRVSGANVLTF
TRBV9	TRBJ1-2	14	CASSVGDRNYGYTF
TRBV5-1	TRBJ2-5	14	CASSLGRPQETQYF
TRBV28	TRBJ2-7	14	CASSLDAGLYEQYF
TRBV29-1	TRBJ1-1	14	CSVGGRFMNTEAFF
TRBV5-5	TRBJ2-3	16	CASSSDRGFSTDTQYF
TRBV5-1	TRBJ2-1	16	CASSTDGQPNHNEQFF
TRBV7-9	TRBJ1-6	15	CASSLGQREAGVLHF
TRBV18	TRBJ1-2	14	CASSPSLANYGYTF
TRBV9	TRBJ2-1	15	CASSAPGQPYNEQFF
TRBV10-3	TRBJ1-1	14	CAISELQGSTEAFF
TRBV5-1	TRBJ2-7	14	CASAIGGRSYEQYF
TRBV12-3/TRBV12-4	TRBJ2-1	14	CATSSGGALDEQFF
TRBV29-1	TRBJ2-5	12	CSVNRDEETQYF
TRBV4-1	TRBJ2-3	13	CASSRTATDTQYF
TRBV4-1	TRBJ2-2	15	CASSQGQGGAGELFF
TRBV20-1	TRBJ2-1	19	CSASQGFGAALTSYNEQFF
TRBV18	TRBJ2-7	14	CASSPRDSPIEQYF
TRBV7-9	TRBJ2-7	12	CASSLASSEQYF
TRBV4-2	TRBJ2-2	15	CASSQDIAGAGELFF
TRBV11-3	TRBJ2-7	13	CASSLDMRDEQYF
TRBV7-9	TRBJ1-2	16	CASSFTPQDRYHGYTF
TRBV4-2	TRBJ2-1	18	CASSQEVLAGGNYNEQFF
TRBV28	TRBJ2-2	17	CASSLFASGIFTGELFF
TRBV2	TRBJ2-5	13	CASSGGHEETQYF
TRBV29-1	TRBJ1-1	12	CSVQSGMVEAFF
TRBV29-1	TRBJ2-7	11	CSVEGTYEQYF